This TCR beta chain was profiled in a study of OX40 agonist ivuxolimab in advanced cancers. Across the study: Patients took ivuxolimab, an agonistic anti-OX40 (CD134) antibody. At 0.01 to 10 mg/kg, ivuxolimab was administered intravenously to patients every 2 weeks. Findings and caveats of the study: Low normalized clonal expansion also occurred in some nonresponding patients. Some of the lowest clonal expansion was seen in partial responders at 0.1-3.0 mg/kg.

In the case of this clone: Its specificity is not known.

This CDR3 region has 16 residues. V was trimmed by 4 bases and J by 5 bases, leaving 18 bases between them. Germline assignment: CDR1 KGHSH and CDR2 LQKENI. The assay was immunoSEQ multiplex PCR, and TCRdb's table has in-frame clones only and misses some. The table records about 12,000 clones, 81% of them present only once. The chain couples TRBV18 to TRBJ2-1, with a weak D call TRBD2 (6 bases). The sequence derives from an adult with an advanced solid tumor such as melanoma, head and neck, liver or kidney cancer. The source was CD4+ or CD8+ T cells sorted from blood, collected in a trial of the OX40 agonist ivuxolimab. The CDR3 nucleotides read TGTGCCAGCTCACGGCGGGACTCAGAGGGGCACAATGAGCAGTTCTTC. Its protein is CASSRRDSEGHNEQFF.